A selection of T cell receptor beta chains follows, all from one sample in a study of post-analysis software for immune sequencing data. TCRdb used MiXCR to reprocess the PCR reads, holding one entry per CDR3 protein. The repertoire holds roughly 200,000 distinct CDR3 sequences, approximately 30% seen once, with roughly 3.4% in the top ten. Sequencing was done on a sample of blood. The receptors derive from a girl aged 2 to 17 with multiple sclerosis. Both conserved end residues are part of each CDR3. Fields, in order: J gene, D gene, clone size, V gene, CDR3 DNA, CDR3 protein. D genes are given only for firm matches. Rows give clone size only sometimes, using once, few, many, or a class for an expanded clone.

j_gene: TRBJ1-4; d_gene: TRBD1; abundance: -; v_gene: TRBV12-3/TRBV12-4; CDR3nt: TGTGCCAGCAGTTTAGTAGGGACAGGGGGATTTGGTGAAAAACTGTTTTTT; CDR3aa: CASSLVGTGGFGEKLFF
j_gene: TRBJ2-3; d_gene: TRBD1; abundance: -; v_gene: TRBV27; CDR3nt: TGTGCCAGCAGTTCCTTACCGGGACAGGGGGGAGATACGCAGTATTTT; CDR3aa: CASSSLPGQGGDTQYF
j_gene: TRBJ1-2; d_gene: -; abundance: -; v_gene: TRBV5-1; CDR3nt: TGCGCCAGCAGCTTGCAGGGTTACGGCTATGGCTACACCTTC; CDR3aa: CASSLQGYGYGYTF
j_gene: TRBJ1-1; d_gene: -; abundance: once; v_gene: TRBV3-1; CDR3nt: TGTGCCGGCAGAAACAGGGACACTGAAGCTTTCTTT; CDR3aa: CAGRNRDTEAFF
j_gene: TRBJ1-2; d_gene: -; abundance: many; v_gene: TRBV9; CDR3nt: TGTGCCAGCAGCGTAGTAGCAGATCGAATTTATGGCTACACCTTC; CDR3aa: CASSVVADRIYGYTF
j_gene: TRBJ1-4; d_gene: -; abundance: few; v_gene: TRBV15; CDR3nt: TGTGCCACCAGCAAGAGTAATGAAAAACTGTTTTTT; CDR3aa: CATSKSNEKLFF
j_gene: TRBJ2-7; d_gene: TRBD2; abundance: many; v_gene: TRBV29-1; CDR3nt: TGCAGCGTTGCCGGGACTAGCGTCCACGAGCAGTACTTC; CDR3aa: CSVAGTSVHEQYF
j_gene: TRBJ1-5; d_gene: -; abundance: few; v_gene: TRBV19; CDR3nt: TGTGCCAGTAGTATAGTACAGGGCGGCAATCAGCCCCAGCATTTT; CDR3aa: CASSIVQGGNQPQHF
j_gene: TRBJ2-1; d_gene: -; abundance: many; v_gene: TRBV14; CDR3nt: TGTGCCAGCAGCCAAGATCAACGTCAGCGACGGCAGGGGAAATTGTTCTTC; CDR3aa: CASSQDQRQRRQGKLFF
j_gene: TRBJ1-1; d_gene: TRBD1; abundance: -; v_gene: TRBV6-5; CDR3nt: TGTGCCACCCGGACAGGGGGCTGGAACACTGAAGCTTTCTTT; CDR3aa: CATRTGGWNTEAFF
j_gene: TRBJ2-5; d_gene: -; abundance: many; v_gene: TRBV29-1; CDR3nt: TGCAGCGTCCCGACAGGCACGTACCAAGAGACCCAGTACTTC; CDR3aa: CSVPTGTYQETQYF
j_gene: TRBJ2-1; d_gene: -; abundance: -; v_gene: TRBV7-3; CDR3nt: TGTGCCAGCAGCTTAACAGGGGGGACCGAGCAGTTCTTC; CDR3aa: CASSLTGGTEQFF
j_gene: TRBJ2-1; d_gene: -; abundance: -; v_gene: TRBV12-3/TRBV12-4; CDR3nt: TGTGCCAGCCAGAAAGGGCCTGGGGGGGAGCAGTTCTTC; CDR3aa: CASQKGPGGEQFF
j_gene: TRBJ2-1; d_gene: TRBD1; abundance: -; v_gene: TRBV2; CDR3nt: TGTGCCAGCAGCGGAGGGACAGGGAATGAGCAGTTCTTC; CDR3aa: CASSGGTGNEQFF
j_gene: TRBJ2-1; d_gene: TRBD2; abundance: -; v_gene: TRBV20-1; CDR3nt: TGCAGTGCTACGCTAGCGGGGGGTAGCTCCTACAATGAGCAGTTCTTC; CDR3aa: CSATLAGGSSYNEQFF
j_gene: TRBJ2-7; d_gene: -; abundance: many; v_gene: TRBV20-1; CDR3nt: TGCAGGGTACAGGGTGGCCACGAGCAGTACTTC; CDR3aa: CRVQGGHEQYF
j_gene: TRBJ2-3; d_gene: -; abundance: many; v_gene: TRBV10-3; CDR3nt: TGTGCCATCCGGGCGGGCACCCCAGATACGCAGTATTTT; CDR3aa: CAIRAGTPDTQYF
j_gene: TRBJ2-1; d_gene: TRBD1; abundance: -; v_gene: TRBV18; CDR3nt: TGTGCCAGCTCATGGACCAGGGGGCGTGCCTACAATGAGCAGTTCTTC; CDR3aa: CASSWTRGRAYNEQFF
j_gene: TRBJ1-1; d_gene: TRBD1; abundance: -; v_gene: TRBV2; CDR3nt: TGTGCCAGCAGTCGACTGGACAGGGCAGGAACTGAAGCTTTCTTT; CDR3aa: CASSRLDRAGTEAFF
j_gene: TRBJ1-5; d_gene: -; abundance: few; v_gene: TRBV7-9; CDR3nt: TGTGCCAGCAGCTTGCAGAATAGCAATCAGCCCCAGCATTTT; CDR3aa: CASSLQNSNQPQHF
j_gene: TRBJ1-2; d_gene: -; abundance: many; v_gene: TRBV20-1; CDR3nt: TGCAGTGCTAGAGGGCGGACAGCTCTCTATGGCTACACCTTC; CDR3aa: CSARGRTALYGYTF
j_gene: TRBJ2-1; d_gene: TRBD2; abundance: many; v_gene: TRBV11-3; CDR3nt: TGTGCCAGCAGCTTAAGTCGGACTAGCGGGAGAGGCCGCGTGCAGTTCTTC; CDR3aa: CASSLSRTSGRGRVQFF